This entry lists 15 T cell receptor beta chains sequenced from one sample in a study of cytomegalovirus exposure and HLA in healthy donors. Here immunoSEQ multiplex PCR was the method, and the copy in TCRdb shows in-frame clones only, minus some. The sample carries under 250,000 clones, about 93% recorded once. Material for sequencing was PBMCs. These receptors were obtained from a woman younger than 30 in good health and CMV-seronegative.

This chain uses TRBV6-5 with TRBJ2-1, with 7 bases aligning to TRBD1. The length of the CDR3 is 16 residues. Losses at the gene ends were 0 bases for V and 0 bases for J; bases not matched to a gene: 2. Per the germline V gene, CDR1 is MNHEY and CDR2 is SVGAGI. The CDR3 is CASSYSGGHSYNEQFF. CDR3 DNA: TGTGCCAGCAGTTACTCAGGGGGCCACTCCTACAATGAGCAGTTCTTC.

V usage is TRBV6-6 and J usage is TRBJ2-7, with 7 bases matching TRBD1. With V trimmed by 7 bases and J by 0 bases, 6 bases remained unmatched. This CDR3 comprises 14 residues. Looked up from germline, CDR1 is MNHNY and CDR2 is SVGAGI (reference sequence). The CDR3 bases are TGTGCCAGCACCACAGGGGAACGCTCCTACGAGCAGTACTTC. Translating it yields CASTTGERSYEQYF.

DNA for the CDR3: TGTGCCAGCAGCCGAACTAGCGGAGTCAATGAGCAGTTCTTC. Translated: CASSRTSGVNEQFF. V and J are TRBV9 and TRBJ2-1, with 8 bases fitting TRBD2. Looked up from germline, CDR1 is SGDLS and CDR2 is YYNGEE. V dropped 4 bases and J dropped 6; count of bases not matched to a gene: 6. The CDR3 is made up of 14 amino acids.

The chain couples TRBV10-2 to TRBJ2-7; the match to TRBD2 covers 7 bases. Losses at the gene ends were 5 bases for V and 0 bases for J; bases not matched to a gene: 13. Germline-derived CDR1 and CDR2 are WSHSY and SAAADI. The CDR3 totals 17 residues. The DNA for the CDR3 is TGCGCCAGCAGTATTACTAGGCTAGCGGCAAGCTCCTACGAGCAGTACTTC. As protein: CASSITRLAASSYEQYF.

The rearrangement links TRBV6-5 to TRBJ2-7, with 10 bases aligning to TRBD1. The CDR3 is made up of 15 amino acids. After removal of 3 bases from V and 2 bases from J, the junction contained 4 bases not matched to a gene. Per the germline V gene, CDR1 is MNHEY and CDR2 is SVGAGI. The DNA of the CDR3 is TGTGCCAGCAGTTATTCGGGACAGGGGACCTACGAGCAGTACTTC. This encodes CASSYSGQGTYEQYF.

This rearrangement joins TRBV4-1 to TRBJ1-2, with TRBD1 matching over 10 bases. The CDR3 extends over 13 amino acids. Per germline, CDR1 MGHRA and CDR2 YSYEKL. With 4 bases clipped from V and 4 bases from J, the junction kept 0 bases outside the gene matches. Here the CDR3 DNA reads TGCGCCAGCAGCCGGACAGGGGGCTATGGCTACACCTTC. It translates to CASSRTGGYGYTF.

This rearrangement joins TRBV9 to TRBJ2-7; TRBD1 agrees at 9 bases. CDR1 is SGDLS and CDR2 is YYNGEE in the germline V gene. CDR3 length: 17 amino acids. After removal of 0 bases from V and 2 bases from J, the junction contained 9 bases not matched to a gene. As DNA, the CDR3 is TGTGCCAGCAGCGTAGGAGGCTGGGGACAGGGAACCTACGAGCAGTACTTC. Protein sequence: CASSVGGWGQGTYEQYF.

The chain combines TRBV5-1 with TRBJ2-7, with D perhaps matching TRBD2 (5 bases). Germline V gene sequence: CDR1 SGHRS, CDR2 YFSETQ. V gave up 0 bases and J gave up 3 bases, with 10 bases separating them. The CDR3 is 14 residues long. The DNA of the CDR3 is TGCGCCAGCAGCTTGGCTCAGGACTTCTACGAGCAGTACTTC. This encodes CASSLAQDFYEQYF.

The CDR3 bases are TGTGCCAGCACAGACACCCCCTATGGCTACACCTTC. Amino acids: CASTDTPYGYTF. This sequence joins TRBV19 and TRBJ1-2; D uncertain. Germline lookup yields CDR1 LNHDA and CDR2 SQIVND (reference sequence). CDR3 size: 12 residues. V gave up 9 bases and J gave up 4 bases, with 12 bases separating them.

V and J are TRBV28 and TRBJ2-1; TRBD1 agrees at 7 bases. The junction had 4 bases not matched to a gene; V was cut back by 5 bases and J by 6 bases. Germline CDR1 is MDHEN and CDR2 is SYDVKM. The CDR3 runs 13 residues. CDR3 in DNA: TGTGCCAGCAGTAAGGGGGCACGCAATGAGCAGTTCTTC. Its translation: CASSKGARNEQFF.

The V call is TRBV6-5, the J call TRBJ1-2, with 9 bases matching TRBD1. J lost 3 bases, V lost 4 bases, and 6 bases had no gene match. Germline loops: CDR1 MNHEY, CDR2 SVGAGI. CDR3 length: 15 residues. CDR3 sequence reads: CASSSTGGVYYGYTF. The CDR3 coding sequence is TGTGCCAGCAGTTCCACAGGGGGCGTTTACTATGGCTACACCTTC.

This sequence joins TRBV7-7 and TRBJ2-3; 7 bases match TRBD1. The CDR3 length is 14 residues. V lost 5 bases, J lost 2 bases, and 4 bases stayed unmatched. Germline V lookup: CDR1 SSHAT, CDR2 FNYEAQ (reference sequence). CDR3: CASSPGTVTDTQYF. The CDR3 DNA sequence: TGTGCCAGCAGCCCGGGGACAGTCACAGATACGCAGTATTTT.

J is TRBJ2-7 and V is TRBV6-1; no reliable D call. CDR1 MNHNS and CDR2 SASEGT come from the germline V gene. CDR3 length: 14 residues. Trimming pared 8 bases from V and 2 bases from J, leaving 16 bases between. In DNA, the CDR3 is TGTGCCAGCCTGAGGTCGAGCCTAACCTACGAGCAGTACTTC. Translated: CASLRSSLTYEQYF.

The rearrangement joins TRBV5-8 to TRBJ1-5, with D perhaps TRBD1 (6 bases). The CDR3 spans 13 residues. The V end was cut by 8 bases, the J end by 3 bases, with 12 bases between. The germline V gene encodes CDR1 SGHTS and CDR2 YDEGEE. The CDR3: CASRQESNQPQHF. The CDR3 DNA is TGTGCCAGTCGACAGGAGTCCAATCAGCCCCAGCATTTT. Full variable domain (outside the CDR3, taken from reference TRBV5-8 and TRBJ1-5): EAGVTQSPTHLIKTRGQQATLRCSPISGHTSVYWYQQALGLGLQFLLWYDEGEERNRGNFPPRFSGRQFPNYSSELNVNALELEDSALYLCASRQESNQPQHFGDGTRLSIL.

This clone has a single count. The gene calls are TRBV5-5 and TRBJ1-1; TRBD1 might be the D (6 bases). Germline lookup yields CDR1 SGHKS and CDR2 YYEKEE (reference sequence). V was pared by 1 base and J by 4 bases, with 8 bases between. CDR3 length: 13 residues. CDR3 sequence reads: CASSLTGSTEAFF. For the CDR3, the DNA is TGTGCCAGCAGCTTGACAGGGAGCACTGAAGCTTTCTTT.